The rows below give T cell receptor beta chains drawn from one sample of a study of PD-L1 blockade in urothelial cancer. The protocol was immunoSEQ multiplex PCR, while the TCRdb copy is restricted to in-frame clones and leaves out a portion. The repertoire consists of 70,000 or so clones, with under 90% occurring once and the leading ten covering about 4.7%. Specimen: PBMCs, collected around atezolizumab (anti-PD-L1) treatment. The receptors here all came from a man between 65 and 85 years old with urothelial cancer. CDR3s include the opening cysteine and the closing phenylalanine or tryptophan. D genes are given only for firm matches. Expanded clones get a size class; other rows say once, few or many, or leave the size out.

>TRBV28|TRBD1|TRBJ1-5|16|medium-sized
TGTGCCAGCAGTTTAAGTAGAGGACAGGGAAATCAGCCCCAGCATTTT
CASSLSRGQGNQPQHF
>TRBV19|TRBD2|TRBJ2-4|16|.
TGTGCCAGTAGTATAGACCCTAGCGGGATCAGCAACATTCAGTACTTC
CASSIDPSGISNIQYF
>TRBV29-1|TRBD1|TRBJ2-5|16|.
TGCAGCGTTGAAATGTCCGGGACAGGGGGTCAAGAGACCCAGTACTTC
CSVEMSGTGGQETQYF
>TRBV28|.|TRBJ1-2|17|once
TGTGCCAGCAGGAAAGGGTGGGAGGGGGGCTCGGACTATGGCTACACCTTC
CASRKGWEGGSDYGYTF
>TRBV18|.|TRBJ2-7|16|.
TGTGCCAGCTCACCACTCAGCGGACCACCTACGGGTGAGCAGTACTTC
CASSPLSGPPTGEQYF
>TRBV7-9|TRBD2|TRBJ2-1|17|.
TGTGCCAGCAGCCCCCGCTTTATTAGCGGGAGTTTCAATGAGCAGTTCTTC
CASSPRFISGSFNEQFF
>TRBV7-8|TRBD1|TRBJ1-2|19|.
TGTGCCAGCAGCTTAGGGGTCGACGACAGGGGGCACAAAGCTAGTGGCTACACCTTC
CASSLGVDDRGHKASGYTF
>TRBV28|.|TRBJ1-1|15|.
TGTGCCAGCAGTCCCCACGGTGTGGTACTCCGGGGAGCTTTCTTT
CASSPHGVVLRGAFF
>TRBV2|TRBD1|TRBJ2-7|13|.
TGTGCCAGCGGGGACAGGGGAACCTACGAGCAGTACTTC
CASGDRGTYEQYF
>TRBV7-3|.|TRBJ2-7|15|few
TGTGCCAGCAGCTTAATGGTTGGACAGAGTTACGAGCAGTACTTC
CASSLMVGQSYEQYF
>TRBV6-4|TRBD1|TRBJ2-3|16|.
TGTGCCAGCAGTGTCGGGACAGGGGATCGCGCAGATACGCAGTATTTT
CASSVGTGDRADTQYF
>TRBV6-5|.|TRBJ2-7|14|.
TGTGCCAGCAGAGTGGCTAGCCCATTTGCCGAGCAGTACTTC
CASRVASPFAEQYF
>TRBV4-1|TRBD1|TRBJ1-5|15|.
TGCGCCAGCAGCTCAGGGACAGCCGGCAATCAGCCCCAGCATTTT
CASSSGTAGNQPQHF
>TRBV19|TRBD2|TRBJ2-7|16|few
TGTGCCAGTAGCGTTATTGGGACTAGCGGTACGGCCGAGCAGTACTTC
CASSVIGTSGTAEQYF
>TRBV25-1|TRBD1|TRBJ2-7|15|.
TGTGCCAGCAGTGACTCCGGACAGGGAGGATACGAGCAGTACTTC
CASSDSGQGGYEQYF
>TRBV9|TRBD1|TRBJ2-1|15|.
TGTGCCAGCAGCGTAGGACAGGGACCGTACAATGAGCAGTTCTTC
CASSVGQGPYNEQFF
>TRBV29-1|TRBD2|TRBJ2-3|13|.
TGCAGCGTTGATAGGCTAGCGGGAGATACGCAGTATTTT
CSVDRLAGDTQYF
>TRBV7-6|.|TRBJ2-7|12|.
TGTGCCAGCAGCTTAGAGGCTAGCGAGCAGTACTTC
CASSLEASEQYF
>TRBV15|TRBD2|TRBJ2-3|13|.
TGTGCCACCGATGCGGGAGGGCCAGATACGCAGTATTTT
CATDAGGPDTQYF
>TRBV6-1|TRBD1|TRBJ2-7|16|.
TGTGCCAGCAGTGCGCCCGGGACAGGTCGTACCTACGAGCAGTACTTC
CASSAPGTGRTYEQYF
>TRBV19|.|TRBJ2-1|14|.
TGTGCCAGTAGTCCACATACTAGTACCAATGAGCAGTTCTTC
CASSPHTSTNEQFF
>TRBV28|TRBD1|TRBJ2-2|16|.
TGTGCCAGCAGTTTCCTTCCGACAGGGGGGACCGGGGAGCTGTTTTTT
CASSFLPTGGTGELFF
>TRBV5-4|.|TRBJ2-6|19|.
TGTGCCAGCAGCTTGGCGGGAAGGGAGGCCTACTCTGGGGCCAACGTCCTGACTTTC
CASSLAGREAYSGANVLTF
>TRBV4-1|TRBD1|TRBJ2-7|13|.
TGCGCCAGCAGAAGACAGGGGGCGGGATTCTTATACTTC
CASRRQGAGFLYF
>TRBV7-2|.|TRBJ1-5|15|.
TGTGCCAGCAGCTTAGTAGGGAGGGATCATCAGCCCCAGCATTTT
CASSLVGRDHQPQHF
>TRBV9|TRBD1|TRBJ2-1|14|.
TGTGCCAGCAGCGCAGGGGGACAGTACAATGAGCAGTTCTTC
CASSAGGQYNEQFF
>TRBV11-2|TRBD1|TRBJ2-5|14|.
TGTGCCAGCAGCTTAGGGACAGGACAAGAGACCCAGTACTTC
CASSLGTGQETQYF
>TRBV6-1|.|TRBJ2-7|13|.
TGTGCCAGCAGTGAAGTACAGGGATACGAGCAGTACTTC
CASSEVQGYEQYF
>TRBV5-1|.|TRBJ2-1|15|.
TGCGCCAGCAGCCCCGGGGCAGGGGCGCCTAATGAGCAGTTCTTC
CASSPGAGAPNEQFF
>TRBV5-8|TRBD1|TRBJ2-7|13|.
TGTGCCAGCAGCATGGGACAGGGCTACGAGCAGTACTTC
CASSMGQGYEQYF
>TRBV5-1|TRBD2|TRBJ2-3|15|.
TGCGCCAGCAACCCTAGCGGGAGAAACACAGATACGCAGTATTTT
CASNPSGRNTDTQYF
>TRBV5-1|.|TRBJ2-1|14|few
TGCGCCAGCAGTTCCACGGGGAGGCTGCAAGAGCAGTTCTTC
CASSSTGRLQEQFF
>TRBV11-2|.|TRBJ1-5|13|once
TGTGCCAGCAGCTTCGGGTACAATCAGCCCCAGCATTTT
CASSFGYNQPQHF
>TRBV28|TRBD2|TRBJ2-3|18|.
TGTGCCAGCAGTGGCACAATAGCGGGGCTCTCGCCCACAGATACGCAGTATTTT
CASSGTIAGLSPTDTQYF
>TRBV27|.|TRBJ1-2|12|few
TGTGCCAGCAGTTTAGGAGGGGATGGCTACACCTTC
CASSLGGDGYTF
>TRBV19|.|TRBJ1-2|14|.
TGTGCCAGTAGTATTAGGGACTCAATCTATGGCTACACCTTC
CASSIRDSIYGYTF